This T cell receptor (beta chain) was captured in a study of cytotoxic CD8 clonotypes in ibrutinib-treated CLL. CDR1 and CDR2 from the germline V gene are LNHDA and SQIVND (reference sequence). The CDR3 sequence is 15 residues long. V was pared by 4 bases and J by 5 bases, with 9 bases of the junction left unmatched. Some clones are missing from TCRdb's copy, which holds only in-frame ones; the method was immunoSEQ multiplex PCR. This table has about 85,000 clones, around 79% appearing once. This chain links TRBV19 with TRBJ2-5; 8 positions match TRBD2. Source: PBMCs, taken after 12 months of ibrutinib treatment. The sequence came from a human donor with chronic lymphocytic leukemia. CDR3 residues: CASSTPGTSRETQYF. The CDR3 DNA reads TGTGCCAGTAGTACCCCCGGGACTAGTAGGGAGACCCAGTACTTC.